This T cell receptor (beta chain) was retrieved from a study of T cells in Graves' hyperthyroidism and ophthalmopathy. On the basis of clinical symptoms, serum thyroxine and TRAb, thyroid ultrasound and orbital computed tomography, diagnoses were made. There were TCR beta CDR3 regions amplified from RNA transcripts. The HTBI primer set served for first-round RT-PCR of the TCR CDR3. TCRdb reprocessed the multiplex PCR reads via MiXCR and lists one record per CDR3 protein. The sample records hundreds of thousands of distinct CDR3 sequences, 14% being singletons. This receptor was obtained from a woman between 50 and 59 years old with Graves' ophthalmopathy. Sequenced: blood.

This CDR3 is CASSLEGEGYEQYF. The DNA of the CDR3 is TGTGCCAGCAGCTTGGAGGGAGAAGGATACGAGCAGTACTTC. The chain recombines TRBV5-6 with TRBJ2-7; a weak D match, TRBD2 (5 bases). V lost 0 bases and J 4 bases, leaving 11 bases between the germline ends. The CDR3 totals 14 residues. Germline V gene data show CDR1 as SGHDT and CDR2 as YYEEEE. The full variable domain, its missing parts supplied by reference TRBV5-6 and TRBJ2-7, is DAGVTQSPTHLIKTRGQQVTLRCSPKSGHDTVSWYQQALGQGPQFIFQYYEEEERQRGNFPDRFSGHQFPNYSSELNVNALLLGDSALYLCASSLEGEGYEQYFGPGTRLTVT.